This T cell receptor (beta chain) was sequenced during a study of cytomegalovirus exposure and HLA in healthy donors. Study findings and constraints: Most TCR beta V segments were productive about 87% or about 30% of the time in an earlier analysis. There were some V segments, including TRBV6-2 and TRBV6-3, excluded as indistinguishable. Later work found most CMV-associated TCR beta chains apparently HLA-restricted.

Turning to this clone: Its cognate antigen is unknown.

Primers included in the PCR were 60 Vbeta and 13 Jbeta primers. Assay used: immunoSEQ multiplex PCR; TCRdb lists only in-frame clones, some missing. The sample has about 100,000 clones; 75% to 85% are singletons. Germline CDR1 and CDR2: SNHLY and FYNNEI. V gave up 6 bases and J gave up 6 bases; unmatched junction bases: 5. This CDR3 has 13 residues. The clonotype was recovered from a female donor in good health and CMV-seropositive. The chain recombines TRBV2 with TRBJ1-1; 9 bases match TRBD1. Sequencing was carried out using PBMCs. CDR3 protein: CASRGDRESEAFF. The CDR3 DNA sequence: TGTGCCAGCAGGGGGGACAGGGAGTCTGAAGCTTTCTTT.